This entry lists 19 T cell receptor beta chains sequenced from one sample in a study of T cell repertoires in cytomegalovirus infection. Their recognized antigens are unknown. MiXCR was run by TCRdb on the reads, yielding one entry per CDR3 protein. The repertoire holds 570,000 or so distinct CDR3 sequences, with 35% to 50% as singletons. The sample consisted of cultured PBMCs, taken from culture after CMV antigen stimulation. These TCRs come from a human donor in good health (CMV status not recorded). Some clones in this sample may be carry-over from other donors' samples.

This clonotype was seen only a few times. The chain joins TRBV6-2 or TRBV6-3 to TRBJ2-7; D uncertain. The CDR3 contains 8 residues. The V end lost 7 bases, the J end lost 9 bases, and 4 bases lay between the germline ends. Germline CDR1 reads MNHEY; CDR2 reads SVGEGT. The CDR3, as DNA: TGTGCCAGCATCGCGCAGTACTTC. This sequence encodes CASIAQYF.

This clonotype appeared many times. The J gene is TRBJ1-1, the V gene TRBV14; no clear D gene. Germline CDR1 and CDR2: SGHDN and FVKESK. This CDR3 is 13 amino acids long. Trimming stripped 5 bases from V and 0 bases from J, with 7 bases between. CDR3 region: CASSSELNTEAFF. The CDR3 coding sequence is TGTGCCAGCAGCTCGGAGCTGAACACTGAAGCTTTCTTT.

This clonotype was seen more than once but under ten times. This CDR3 reads CASSLPVRVRDGYTF. The CDR3 bases are TGTGCCAGCAGTTTGCCGGTGCGGGTCAGGGACGGCTACACCTTC. The rearrangement links TRBV27 to TRBJ1-2, with D possibly TRBD1 on 5 matching bases. V was trimmed by 3 bases and J by 8 bases, leaving 19 bases between them. The CDR3 is made up of 15 amino acids. Germline CDR1 reads MNHEY; CDR2 reads SMNVEV (reference sequence).

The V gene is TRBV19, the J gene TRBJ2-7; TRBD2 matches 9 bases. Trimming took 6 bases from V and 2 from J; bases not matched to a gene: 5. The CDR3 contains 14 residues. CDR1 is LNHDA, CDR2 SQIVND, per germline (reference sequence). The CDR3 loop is CASRGAGGTYEQYF. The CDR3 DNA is TGTGCCAGTAGGGGAGCGGGAGGCACCTACGAGCAGTACTTC.

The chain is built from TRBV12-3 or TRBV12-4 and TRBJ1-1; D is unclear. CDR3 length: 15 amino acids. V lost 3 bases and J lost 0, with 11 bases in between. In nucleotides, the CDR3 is TGTGCCAGCAGTTTCCTAGCTGGGCTGAACACTGAAGCTTTCTTT. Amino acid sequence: CASSFLAGLNTEAFF.

CDR3 nucleotide sequence: TGTGCCAGCAGATCCCGACGAGGATATACAGATACGCAGTATTTT. This sequence encodes CASRSRRGYTDTQYF. The rearrangement uses TRBV12-3 or TRBV12-4 and TRBJ2-3; D gene ambiguous. V was shortened by 6 bases and J by 3 bases, with 16 bases between the two germline ends. The CDR3 runs to 15 residues.

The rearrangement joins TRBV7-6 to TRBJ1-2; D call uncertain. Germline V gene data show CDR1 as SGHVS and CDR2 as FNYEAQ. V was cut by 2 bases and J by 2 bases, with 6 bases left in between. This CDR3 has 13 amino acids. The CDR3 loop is CASSLMGNYGYTF. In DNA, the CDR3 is TGTGCCAGCAGCTTAATGGGGAACTATGGCTACACCTTC.

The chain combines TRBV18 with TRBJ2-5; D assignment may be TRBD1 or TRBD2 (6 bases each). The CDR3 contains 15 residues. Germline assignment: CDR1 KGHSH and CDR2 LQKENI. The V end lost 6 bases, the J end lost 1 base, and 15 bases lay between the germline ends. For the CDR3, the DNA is TGTGCCAGCTCTCGAAATGGAGGGGGCCAAGAGACCCAGTACTTC. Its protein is CASSRNGGGQETQYF.

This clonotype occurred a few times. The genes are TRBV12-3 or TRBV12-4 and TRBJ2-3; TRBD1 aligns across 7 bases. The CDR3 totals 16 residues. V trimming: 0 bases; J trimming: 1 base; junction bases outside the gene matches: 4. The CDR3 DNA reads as TGTGCCAGCAGTTTAGCGGAGCAGGGGGGCACAGATACGCAGTATTTT. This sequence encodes CASSLAEQGGTDTQYF.

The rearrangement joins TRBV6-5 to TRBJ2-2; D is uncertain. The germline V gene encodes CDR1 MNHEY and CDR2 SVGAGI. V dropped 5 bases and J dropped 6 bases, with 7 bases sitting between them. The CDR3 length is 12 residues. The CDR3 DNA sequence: TGTGCCAGCAGTAGATCCCCCGGGGAGCTGTTTTTT. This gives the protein CASSRSPGELFF.

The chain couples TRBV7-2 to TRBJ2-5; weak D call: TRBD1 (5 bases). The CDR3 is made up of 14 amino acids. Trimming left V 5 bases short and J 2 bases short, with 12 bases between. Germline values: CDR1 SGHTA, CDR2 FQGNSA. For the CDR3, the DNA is TGTGCCAGCAGCCTTACCAGGGCTCAAGAGACCCAGTACTTC. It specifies CASSLTRAQETQYF.

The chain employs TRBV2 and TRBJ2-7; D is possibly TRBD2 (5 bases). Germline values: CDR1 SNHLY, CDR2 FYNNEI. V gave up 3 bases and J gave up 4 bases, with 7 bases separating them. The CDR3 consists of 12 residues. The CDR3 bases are TGTGCCAGCAGTGAGAGGAGGTACGAGCAGTACTTC. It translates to CASSERRYEQYF.

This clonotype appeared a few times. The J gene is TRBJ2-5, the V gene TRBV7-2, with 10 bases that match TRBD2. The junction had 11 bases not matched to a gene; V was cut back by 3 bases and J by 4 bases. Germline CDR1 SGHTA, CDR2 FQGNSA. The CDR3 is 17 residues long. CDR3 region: CASSFAASGSGGETQYF. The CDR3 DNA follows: TGTGCCAGCAGCTTCGCGGCTAGCGGGAGCGGGGGAGAGACCCAGTACTTC.

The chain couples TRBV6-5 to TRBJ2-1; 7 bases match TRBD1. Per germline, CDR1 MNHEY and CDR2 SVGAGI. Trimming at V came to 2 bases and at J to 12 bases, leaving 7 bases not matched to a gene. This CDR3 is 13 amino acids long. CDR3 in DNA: TGTGCCAGCAGTTACGTGAGGGGGCGCAGGCAGTTCTTC. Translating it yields CASSYVRGRRQFF.

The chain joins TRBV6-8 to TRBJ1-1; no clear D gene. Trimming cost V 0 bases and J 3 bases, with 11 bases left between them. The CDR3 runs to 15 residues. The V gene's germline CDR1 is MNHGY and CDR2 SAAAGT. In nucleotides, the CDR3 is TGTGCCAGCAGTTACTCGCGGATGCTGGACACTGAAGCTTTCTTT. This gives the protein CASSYSRMLDTEAFF.

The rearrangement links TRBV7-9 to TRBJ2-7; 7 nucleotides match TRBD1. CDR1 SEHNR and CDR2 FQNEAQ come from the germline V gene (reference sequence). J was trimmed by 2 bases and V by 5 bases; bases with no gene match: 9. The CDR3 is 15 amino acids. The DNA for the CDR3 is TGTGCCAGCAGCGCCCGGGACAGCCCTACCTACGAGCAGTACTTC. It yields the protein CASSARDSPTYEQYF.

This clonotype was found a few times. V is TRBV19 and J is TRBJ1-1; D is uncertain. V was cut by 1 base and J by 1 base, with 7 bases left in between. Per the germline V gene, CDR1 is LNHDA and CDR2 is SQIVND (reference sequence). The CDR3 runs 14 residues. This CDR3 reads CASSIATGNTEAFF. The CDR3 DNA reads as TGTGCCAGTAGTATAGCGACGGGGAACACTGAAGCTTTCTTT.

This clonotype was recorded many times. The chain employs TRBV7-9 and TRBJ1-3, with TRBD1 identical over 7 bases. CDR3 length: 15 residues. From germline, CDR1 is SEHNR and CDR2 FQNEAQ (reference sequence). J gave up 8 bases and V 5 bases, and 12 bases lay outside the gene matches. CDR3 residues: CASSESGQLEYTIYF. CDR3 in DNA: TGTGCCAGCAGCGAATCGGGACAGTTGGAATACACCATATATTTT.

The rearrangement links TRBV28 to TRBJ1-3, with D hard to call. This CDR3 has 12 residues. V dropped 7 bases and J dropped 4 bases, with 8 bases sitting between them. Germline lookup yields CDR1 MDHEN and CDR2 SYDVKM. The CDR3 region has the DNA TGTGCCAGCAAATCGGGGGGAAACACCATATATTTT. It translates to CASKSGGNTIYF.